Listed here is a single T cell receptor beta chain. PCR was performed a second time for about 6 to 12 cycles using a sample-barcoded 5' primer and a J-beta primer mix. Via MiXCR, TCRdb re-called the 5' RACE reads, giving one row per CDR3 protein. The sample shows roughly 1.6 million distinct CDR3 sequences, almost 35% of them seen only once. These data come from a study of blood T cells in healthy people across ages. The V end lost 1 base, the J end lost 2 bases, and 12 bases lay between the germline ends. CDR1 is MGHDK and CDR2 is SYGVNS in the germline V gene. The CDR3 sequence is 15 residues long. The TCR comes from a woman aged 30 to 39 in good health. V usage is TRBV25-1 and J usage is TRBJ2-7; D tentatively reads TRBD1 or TRBD2 (5 bases each). Input material: blood. DNA for the CDR3: TGTGCCAGCAGTGAATTTGGGGACGTTACCTACGAGCAGTACTTC. Residues: CASSEFGDVTYEQYF.